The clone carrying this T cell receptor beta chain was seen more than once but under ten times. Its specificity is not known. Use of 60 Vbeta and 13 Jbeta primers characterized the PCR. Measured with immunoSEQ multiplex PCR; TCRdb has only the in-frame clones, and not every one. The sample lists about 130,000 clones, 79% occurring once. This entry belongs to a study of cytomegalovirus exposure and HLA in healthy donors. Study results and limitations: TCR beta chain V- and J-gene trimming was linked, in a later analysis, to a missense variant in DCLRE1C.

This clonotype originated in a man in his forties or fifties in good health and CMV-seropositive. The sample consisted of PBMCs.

The DNA for the CDR3 is TGTGCCAGCAGCTTAGAAGGGACAGGGAAAACTGAAGCTTTCTTT. This codes for CASSLEGTGKTEAFF. The chain recombines TRBV7-2 with TRBJ1-1; 9 bases are shared with TRBD1. Trimming took 1 base from V and 5 from J; bases not matched to a gene: 5. Per germline, CDR1 SGHTA and CDR2 FQGNSA. The CDR3 length is 15 residues. The entire variable domain, with the rest obtained from reference TRBV7-2 and TRBJ1-1, is as follows: GAGVSQSPSNKVTEKGKDVELRCDPISGHTALYWYRQSLGQGLEFLIYFQGNSAPDKSGLPSDRFSAERTGGSVSTLTIQRTQQEDSAVYLCASSLEGTGKTEAFFGQGTRLTVV.